This TCR beta chain came from a study of cytomegalovirus exposure and HLA in healthy donors. In the study overall: Later analysis reported that the 95 to 150 validation repertoires shared the platform of the 500 to 850 first-cohort repertoires. Study-wide results and limits: In vitro testing confirmed three CMV-associated chains as specific for CMV antigens. The study listed around 150 cytomegalovirus-associated TCR beta chains.

To note about this clone: Antigen unknown.

CDR3 length: 15 residues. Germline CDR1 is SGHNT and CDR2 is YYREEE (reference sequence). V gave up 2 bases and J gave up 2 bases; unmatched junction bases: 6. Separate from the roughly 700-subject first cohort, the approximately 120-subject validation cohort was the one that the donors belonged to. TCRdb's copy holds only in-frame clones and misses some; the assay was immunoSEQ multiplex PCR. In the table there are 55,000 to 75,000 clones, 90% to 96% of which are singletons. This clonotype was obtained from a woman younger than 30 in good health and CMV-seronegative. The sequencing sample was made of PBMCs. This chain connects TRBV5-4 to TRBJ2-5; 7 bases agree with TRBD2. CDR3 DNA: TGTGCCAGCAGCTTAATTCCTAGCGGTCAAGAGACCCAGTACTTC. It yields the protein CASSLIPSGQETQYF. The full variable domain, completed using reference TRBV5-4 and TRBJ2-5, is ETGVTQSPTHLIKTRGQQVTLRCSSQSGHNTVSWYQQALGQGPQFIFQYYREEENGRGNFPPRFSGLQFPNYSSELNVNALELDDSALYLCASSLIPSGQETQYFGPGTRLLVL.